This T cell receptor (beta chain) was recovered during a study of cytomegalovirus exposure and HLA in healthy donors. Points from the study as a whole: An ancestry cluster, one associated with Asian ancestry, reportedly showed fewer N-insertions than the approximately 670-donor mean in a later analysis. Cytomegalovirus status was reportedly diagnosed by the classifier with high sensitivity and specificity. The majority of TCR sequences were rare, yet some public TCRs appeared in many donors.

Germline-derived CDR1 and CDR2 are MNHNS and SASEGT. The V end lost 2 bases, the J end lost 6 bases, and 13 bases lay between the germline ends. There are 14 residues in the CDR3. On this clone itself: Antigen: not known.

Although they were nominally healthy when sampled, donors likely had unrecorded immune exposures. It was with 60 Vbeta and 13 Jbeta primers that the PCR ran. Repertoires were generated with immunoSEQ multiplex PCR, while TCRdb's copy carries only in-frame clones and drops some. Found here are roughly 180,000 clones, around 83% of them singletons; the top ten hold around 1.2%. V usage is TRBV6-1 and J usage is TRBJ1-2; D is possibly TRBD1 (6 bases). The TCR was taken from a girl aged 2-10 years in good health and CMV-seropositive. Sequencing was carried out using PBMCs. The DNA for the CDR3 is TGTGCCAGCAGTGAACCCCGACAGGCCAATGGCTACACCTTC. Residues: CASSEPRQANGYTF.